Listed below are T cell receptor beta chains from one sample, sequenced in a study of T-cell reconstitution after alpha-beta-depleted transplantation in children. From the PCR reads, TCRdb called clonotypes with MiXCR, one entry per CDR3 protein. The sample lists about 440,000 distinct CDR3 sequences, about 45% occurring once. Source: PBMCs, taken before TCRalphabeta/CD19-depleted stem cell transplant. These receptor sequences come from a girl aged 2 to 9 with aplastic anemia, due to receive a stem cell transplant. The CDR3 runs from the conserved cysteine through the conserved F or W. The D gene is left open where the match is weak. The listing skips clone size in some rows; elsewhere it reads once, few, many or a size class.

j_call: TRBJ2-7
d_call: -
cdr3_length: 15
clone_size: many
v_call: TRBV9
cdr3_aa: CASSVLGGASYEQYF
cdr3_nt: TGTGCCAGCAGCGTCCTCGGGGGCGCCTCCTACGAGCAGTACTTC

j_call: TRBJ2-7
d_call: TRBD1
cdr3_length: 15
clone_size: many
v_call: TRBV5-1
cdr3_aa: CASSLARTGGGEQYF
cdr3_nt: TGCGCCAGCAGCTTGGCCCGGACAGGGGGCGGCGAGCAGTACTTC

j_call: TRBJ1-5
d_call: -
cdr3_length: 16
clone_size: many
v_call: TRBV5-6
cdr3_aa: CASSFDGTRRNQPQHF
cdr3_nt: TGTGCCAGCAGTTTTGACGGGACACGTAGGAATCAGCCCCAGCATTTT

j_call: TRBJ1-1
d_call: TRBD1
cdr3_length: 14
clone_size: -
v_call: TRBV20-1
cdr3_aa: CSARDRGPNTEAFF
cdr3_nt: TGCAGTGCTCGGGACAGGGGGCCCAACACTGAAGCTTTCTTT

j_call: TRBJ2-7
d_call: TRBD2
cdr3_length: 14
clone_size: -
v_call: TRBV27
cdr3_aa: CASSFSGGSYEQYF
cdr3_nt: TGTGCCAGCAGTTTTTCGGGGGGCTCCTACGAGCAGTACTTC

j_call: TRBJ2-1
d_call: -
cdr3_length: 12
clone_size: -
v_call: TRBV20-1
cdr3_aa: CSVDNVRNEQFF
cdr3_nt: TGCAGTGTGGACAACGTCCGCAATGAGCAGTTCTTC

j_call: TRBJ2-3
d_call: TRBD1
cdr3_length: 16
clone_size: few
v_call: TRBV9
cdr3_aa: CASSVEGATPGDTQYF
cdr3_nt: TGTGCCAGCAGCGTAGAGGGGGCTACACCGGGAGATACGCAGTATTTT

j_call: TRBJ2-7
d_call: -
cdr3_length: 15
clone_size: -
v_call: TRBV28
cdr3_aa: CASSLTPGGPYEQYF
cdr3_nt: TGTGCCAGCAGTTTAACCCCGGGTGGCCCCTACGAGCAGTACTTC

j_call: TRBJ2-1
d_call: TRBD2
cdr3_length: 14
clone_size: -
v_call: TRBV5-1
cdr3_aa: CASSSFGTSFEQFF
cdr3_nt: TGCGCCAGCAGCTCGTTCGGGACTAGCTTTGAGCAGTTCTTC

j_call: TRBJ1-2
d_call: -
cdr3_length: 14
clone_size: many
v_call: TRBV9
cdr3_aa: CASSGEGGRYGYTF
cdr3_nt: TGTGCCAGCAGCGGCGAGGGGGGACGCTATGGCTACACCTTC

j_call: TRBJ2-1
d_call: TRBD1
cdr3_length: 18
clone_size: -
v_call: TRBV24-1
cdr3_aa: CATSDPPRGTGGSDEQFF
cdr3_nt: TGTGCCACCAGTGACCCGCCCCGGGGGACAGGGGGGTCCGATGAGCAGTTCTTC

j_call: TRBJ1-5
d_call: -
cdr3_length: 15
clone_size: -
v_call: TRBV12-3/TRBV12-4
cdr3_aa: CASSLGQISNQPQHF
cdr3_nt: TGTGCCAGCAGTTTAGGACAAATCAGCAATCAGCCCCAGCATTTT

j_call: TRBJ2-5
d_call: -
cdr3_length: 15
clone_size: -
v_call: TRBV7-2
cdr3_aa: CASSLAHRQGETQYF
cdr3_nt: TGTGCCAGCAGCTTAGCTCACAGGCAAGGAGAGACCCAGTACTTC

j_call: TRBJ2-7
d_call: -
cdr3_length: 15
clone_size: few
v_call: TRBV6-5
cdr3_aa: CASSYSSGIRNEQYF
cdr3_nt: TGTGCCAGCAGTTACTCTTCGGGGATAAGGAACGAGCAGTACTTC

j_call: TRBJ2-5
d_call: -
cdr3_length: 13
clone_size: -
v_call: TRBV29-1
cdr3_aa: CSAGGGNGETQYF
cdr3_nt: TGCAGCGCCGGAGGGGGGAATGGAGAGACCCAGTACTTC

j_call: TRBJ1-5
d_call: -
cdr3_length: 14
clone_size: many
v_call: TRBV18
cdr3_aa: CASSPGGGTQPQHF
cdr3_nt: TGTGCCAGCTCACCAGGGGGGGGAACTCAGCCCCAGCATTTT

j_call: TRBJ2-1
d_call: TRBD2
cdr3_length: 15
clone_size: -
v_call: TRBV28
cdr3_aa: CASSTPGLALFEQFF
cdr3_nt: TGTGCCAGCAGTACGCCGGGACTAGCCCTATTCGAGCAGTTCTTC

j_call: TRBJ2-7
d_call: TRBD2
cdr3_length: 14
clone_size: -
v_call: TRBV20-1
cdr3_aa: CSASSSGIGREQYF
cdr3_nt: TGCAGTGCTTCTTCGAGCGGGATTGGGCGCGAGCAGTACTTC

j_call: TRBJ2-7
d_call: TRBD2
cdr3_length: 14
clone_size: -
v_call: TRBV12-3/TRBV12-4
cdr3_aa: CASSPGSGIAEQYF
cdr3_nt: TGTGCCAGCAGCCCGGGGAGCGGGATAGCCGAGCAGTACTTC

j_call: TRBJ2-3
d_call: -
cdr3_length: 11
clone_size: few
v_call: TRBV15
cdr3_aa: CATSRDDTQYF
cdr3_nt: TGTGCCACCAGCAGGGACGATACGCAGTATTTT